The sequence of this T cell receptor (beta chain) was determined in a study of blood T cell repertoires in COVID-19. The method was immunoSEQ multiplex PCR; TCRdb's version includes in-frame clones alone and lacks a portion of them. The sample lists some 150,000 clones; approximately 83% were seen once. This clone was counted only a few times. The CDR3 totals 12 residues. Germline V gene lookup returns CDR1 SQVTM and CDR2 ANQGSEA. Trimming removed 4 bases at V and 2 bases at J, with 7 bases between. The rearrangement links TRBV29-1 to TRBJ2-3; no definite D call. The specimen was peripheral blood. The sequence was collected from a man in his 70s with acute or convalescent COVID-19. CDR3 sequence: CSVGATTDTQYF. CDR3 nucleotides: TGCAGCGTTGGGGCTACCACAGATACGCAGTATTTT.